Below are 5 T cell receptor beta chains sequenced from a single sample in a study of T cells in Graves' hyperthyroidism and ophthalmopathy. TCR beta CDR3 sequences were amplified from RNA transcripts. When the TCR CDR3 underwent first-round RT-PCR, the HTBI primer set was used. TCRdb fed the multiplex PCR reads into MiXCR, producing one record per CDR3 protein. The sample holds about 250,000 distinct CDR3 sequences, about 20% seen once. The sequenced sample was blood. These TCRs come from a young man with Graves' ophthalmopathy.

Only a few counts were recorded for this clonotype. The chain links TRBV28 to TRBJ1-1; D call uncertain. This CDR3 region has 12 residues. Trimming cost V 10 bases and J 1 base, with 10 bases left between them. The V gene's germline CDR1 is MDHEN and CDR2 SYDVKM. This CDR3 reads CAISSANTEAFF. The DNA of the CDR3 is TGTGCCATCAGCTCAGCGAACACTGAAGCTTTCTTT.

A few counts support this clonotype. The chain employs TRBV6-5 and TRBJ2-7; 11 bases are a match to TRBD2. The V and J ends lost 2 bases and 3 bases, in that order; junction bases with no gene match: 6. Germline V gene sequence: CDR1 MNHEY, CDR2 SVGAGI. The length of the CDR3 is 16 residues. The DNA of the CDR3 is TGTGCCAGCAGTTACGTCCGGGGACTAGCGGACTACGAGCAGTACTTC. As protein: CASSYVRGLADYEQYF.

This clonotype was counted only a few times. The chain carries TRBV19 and TRBJ1-5; tentative D call: TRBD1 (6 bases). The germline gives CDR1 LNHDA, CDR2 SQIVND (reference sequence). The CDR3 totals 15 residues. V dropped 7 bases and J dropped 0 bases, with 13 bases sitting between them. As DNA, the CDR3 is TGTGCCAGTAAATCGGGGGCCAATAGCAATCAGCCCCAGCATTTT. Its translation is CASKSGANSNQPQHF.

This clonotype has just a few counts. This chain links TRBV29-1 with TRBJ2-2; D remains unclear. Germline V CDR1 and CDR2: SQVTM, ANQGSEA. V lost 4 bases and J 2 bases, leaving 11 bases between the germline ends. This CDR3 contains 14 residues. CDR3 DNA sequence: TGCAGCGTTGGAGACCGGGTCAACACCGGGGAGCTGTTTTTT. This translates into CSVGDRVNTGELFF.

In its sample, this clonotype was seen many times. J is TRBJ1-2 and V is TRBV28, with D unresolved. Trimming took off 4 bases at V and 7 bases at J, with 7 bases between the two ends. This CDR3 comprises 11 residues. CDR1 and CDR2 (germline): MDHEN, SYDVKM. This CDR3 reads CASSSGGGYTF. The CDR3 DNA is TGTGCCAGCAGTTCAGGTGGTGGCTACACCTTC.